The 6 T cell receptor beta chains given below trace back to one sample, sequenced in a study of blood T cell repertoires in COVID-19. The assay was immunoSEQ multiplex PCR, and TCRdb's table has in-frame clones only and misses some. The table records some 300,000 clones, 88% of them present only once. Material for sequencing was PBMCs or T cells enriched from blood (not recorded which). These receptors originate from a young woman who had recovered from COVID-19.

The chain combines TRBV7-9 with TRBJ1-3, with D perhaps matching TRBD1 (5 bases). V shed 4 bases and J shed 2 bases, with 12 bases lying between them. CDR1 is SEHNR, CDR2 FQNEAQ, per germline (reference sequence). This CDR3 spans 15 amino acids. The CDR3 reads CASSSPGRAGNTIYF. DNA of the CDR3: TGTGCCAGCAGCTCCCCGGGCAGGGCTGGAAACACCATATATTTT.

The V gene is TRBV5-6, the J gene TRBJ2-1; D is perhaps TRBD2 (6 bases). Deletions cut 2 bases from V and 5 bases from J, with 14 bases between. The CDR3 contains 15 residues. CDR1 and CDR2 (germline): SGHDT, YYEEEE. For the CDR3, the DNA is TGTGCCAGCAGCTTCTTGACTAGTGGGGACAATGAGCAGTTCTTC. The encoded protein is CASSFLTSGDNEQFF.

The chain carries TRBV24-1 and TRBJ1-5; a weak D match, TRBD1 (5 bases). CDR3 length equals 15 residues. Germline lookup yields CDR1 KGHDR and CDR2 SFDVKD. The ends were cut back, 1 base at V and 5 bases at J, with 11 bases in the middle. Written as DNA, the CDR3 is TGTGCCACCAGTGATTTAGGACATCGGGATCAGCCCCAGCATTTT. This sequence encodes CATSDLGHRDQPQHF.

The chain combines TRBV7-6 with TRBJ1-4, with 8 bases identical to TRBD1. The CDR3 contains 15 residues. With 5 bases clipped from V and 3 bases from J, the junction kept 5 bases outside the gene matches. Germline CDR1 SGHVS, CDR2 FNYEAQ. For the CDR3, the DNA is TGTGCCAGCAGCCAAAACAGGGGGTCTAATGAAAAACTGTTTTTT. Translated: CASSQNRGSNEKLFF.

The V call is TRBV5-1, the J call TRBJ2-3; perhaps TRBD2 as D (5 bases). CDR1 is SGHRS and CDR2 is YFSETQ in the germline V gene. Trimming removed 4 bases at V and 6 bases at J, with 27 bases between. This CDR3 contains 18 residues. CDR3 in amino acids: CASSHLTRLSGRMDTQYF. In DNA, the CDR3 is TGCGCCAGCAGCCATCTTACTCGACTAAGTGGGAGAATGGATACGCAGTATTTT. The variable domain in full, with the rest retrieved from reference TRBV5-1 and TRBJ2-3, is KAGVTQTPRYLIKTRGQQVTLSCSPISGHRSVSWYQQTPGQGLQFLFEYFSETQRNKGNFPGRFSGRQFSNSRSEMNVSTLELGDSALYLCASSHLTRLSGRMDTQYFGPGTRLTVL.

A few counts support this clone. V is TRBV14 and J is TRBJ1-2; 12 bases fit TRBD1. The CDR3 covers 19 residues. V lost 0 bases to trimming and J lost 8 bases; unmatched junction nucleotides: 16. CDR1 is SGHDN and CDR2 is FVKESK in the germline V gene. CDR3 nucleotides: TGTGCCAGCAGCCAAGATATCGGTGCCCGGGACAGGGGGCTTGGGGGCTACACCTTC. It specifies CASSQDIGARDRGLGGYTF.